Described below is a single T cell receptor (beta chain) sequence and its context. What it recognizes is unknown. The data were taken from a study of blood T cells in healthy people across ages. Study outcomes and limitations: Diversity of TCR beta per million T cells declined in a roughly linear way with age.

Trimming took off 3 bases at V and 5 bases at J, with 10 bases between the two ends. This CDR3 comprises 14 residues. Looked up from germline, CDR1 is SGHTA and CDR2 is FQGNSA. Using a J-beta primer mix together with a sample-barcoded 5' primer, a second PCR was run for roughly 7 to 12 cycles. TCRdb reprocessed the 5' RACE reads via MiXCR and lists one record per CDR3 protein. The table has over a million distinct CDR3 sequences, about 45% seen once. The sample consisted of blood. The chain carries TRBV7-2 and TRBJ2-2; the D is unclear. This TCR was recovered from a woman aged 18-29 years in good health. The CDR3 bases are TGTGCCAGCAGCTTGGCGTGGGGAACCGGGGAGCTGTTTTTT. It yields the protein CASSLAWGTGELFF.